The rows below give T cell receptor beta chains drawn from one sample of a study of somatic mutations in cytotoxic T cells in rheumatoid arthritis. Generated by immunoSEQ multiplex PCR, the TCRdb table keeps only in-frame clones and is missing some. Of some 20,000 clones listed, around 81% are singletons. Sequencing was done on a sample of CD8+ T cells sorted from blood. Source of these receptors: an adult with rheumatoid arthritis. The CDR3 runs from the conserved cysteine through the conserved F or W. D genes are given only for firm matches. Some rows mark clone size as missing; the rest say once, few, many or name a class of expanded clone.

clone_size: .
d_call: .
v_call: TRBV9
cdr3_length: 14
j_call: TRBJ2-1
cdr3_nt: TGTGCCAGCAACAAGGGGCCTGCGGGGAATGAGCAGTTCTTC
cdr3_aa: CASNKGPAGNEQFF

clone_size: .
d_call: .
v_call: TRBV4-3
cdr3_length: 14
j_call: TRBJ1-3
cdr3_nt: TGCGCCAGCAGCCCGGGGACACTTGGAAACACCATATATTTT
cdr3_aa: CASSPGTLGNTIYF

clone_size: .
d_call: .
v_call: TRBV6-5
cdr3_length: 11
j_call: TRBJ2-1
cdr3_nt: TGTGCCAGCAGTTACGTGGATGAGCAGTTCTTC
cdr3_aa: CASSYVDEQFF

clone_size: .
d_call: .
v_call: TRBV6-1
cdr3_length: 13
j_call: TRBJ2-3
cdr3_nt: TGTGCCAGCAGTTATGTGTGGGGAGATACGCAGTATTTT
cdr3_aa: CASSYVWGDTQYF

clone_size: .
d_call: TRBD2
v_call: TRBV6-4
cdr3_length: 15
j_call: TRBJ2-1
cdr3_nt: TGTGCCAGCAGTGCCAGCGGCGGGGGGGAAGATGAGCAGTTCTTC
cdr3_aa: CASSASGGGEDEQFF

clone_size: .
d_call: TRBD2
v_call: TRBV2
cdr3_length: 14
j_call: TRBJ2-1
cdr3_nt: TGTGCCAGCAGTGAAGCATATTCGGGGGGTGAGCAGTTCTTC
cdr3_aa: CASSEAYSGGEQFF

clone_size: few
d_call: .
v_call: TRBV6-5
cdr3_length: 14
j_call: TRBJ1-2
cdr3_nt: TGTGCCAGCAGTGGGACGAACGCGGGCCCTGGCTACACCTTC
cdr3_aa: CASSGTNAGPGYTF

clone_size: few
d_call: TRBD1
v_call: TRBV11-3
cdr3_length: 13
j_call: TRBJ2-7
cdr3_nt: TGTGCCAGCAGCTTCGGCAGGGGGTACGAGCAGTACTTC
cdr3_aa: CASSFGRGYEQYF

clone_size: once
d_call: .
v_call: TRBV27
cdr3_length: 12
j_call: TRBJ2-2
cdr3_nt: TGTGCCAGCAGTGCGAACACCGGGGAGCTGTTTTTT
cdr3_aa: CASSANTGELFF

clone_size: .
d_call: TRBD2
v_call: TRBV4-1
cdr3_length: 15
j_call: TRBJ2-7
cdr3_nt: TGCGCCAGCAGCCCCTCTCCTAGCGGGAGATACGAGCAGTACTTC
cdr3_aa: CASSPSPSGRYEQYF

clone_size: .
d_call: TRBD1
v_call: TRBV27
cdr3_length: 17
j_call: TRBJ2-2
cdr3_nt: TGTGCCAGCAGTATGGTTTGGACAGGGGGCTGGACCGGGGAGCTGTTTTTT
cdr3_aa: CASSMVWTGGWTGELFF

clone_size: .
d_call: .
v_call: TRBV11-3
cdr3_length: 14
j_call: TRBJ2-1
cdr3_nt: TGTGCCAGCAGCCTCCCACAGGCTAGCAATGAGCAGTTCTTC
cdr3_aa: CASSLPQASNEQFF

clone_size: .
d_call: TRBD1
v_call: TRBV27
cdr3_length: 14
j_call: TRBJ1-6
cdr3_nt: TGTGCCAGCAGTTTACGGGACAGGGGTCCACCCCTCCACTTT
cdr3_aa: CASSLRDRGPPLHF

clone_size: few
d_call: TRBD2
v_call: TRBV7-2
cdr3_length: 15
j_call: TRBJ2-7
cdr3_nt: TGTGCCAGCAGCTTATGGGAGGGCGACTCCTACGAGCAGTACTTC
cdr3_aa: CASSLWEGDSYEQYF

clone_size: .
d_call: .
v_call: TRBV11-3
cdr3_length: 15
j_call: TRBJ1-5
cdr3_nt: TGTGCCAGCAGCTTAGGGGTACGGGGAGACCAGCCCCAGCATTTT
cdr3_aa: CASSLGVRGDQPQHF

clone_size: .
d_call: TRBD2
v_call: TRBV27
cdr3_length: 15
j_call: TRBJ2-7
cdr3_nt: TGTGCCAGCAGTTTCGGACTAGCGGGAGCCTACGAGCAGTACTTC
cdr3_aa: CASSFGLAGAYEQYF

clone_size: .
d_call: TRBD2
v_call: TRBV7-2
cdr3_length: 15
j_call: TRBJ2-5
cdr3_nt: TGTGCCAGCAGCCCGGGGACTAGCGGGAGTGAGACCCAGTACTTC
cdr3_aa: CASSPGTSGSETQYF

clone_size: .
d_call: .
v_call: TRBV11-3
cdr3_length: 15
j_call: TRBJ2-1
cdr3_nt: TGTGCCAGCAGCTTCGCCGCCCGGGGCAACAATGAGCAGTTCTTC
cdr3_aa: CASSFAARGNNEQFF

clone_size: .
d_call: .
v_call: TRBV10-1
cdr3_length: 13
j_call: TRBJ1-1
cdr3_nt: TGCGCCAGCAGTGACCAGGGTAACACTGAAGCTTTCTTT
cdr3_aa: CASSDQGNTEAFF

clone_size: .
d_call: .
v_call: TRBV9
cdr3_length: 20
j_call: TRBJ1-2
cdr3_nt: TGTGCCAGCAGCGTAGCTATGGAAGGTGTTACGCGGGACTCTAACTATGGCTACACCTTC
cdr3_aa: CASSVAMEGVTRDSNYGYTF

clone_size: .
d_call: TRBD2
v_call: TRBV7-9
cdr3_length: 17
j_call: TRBJ2-6
cdr3_nt: TGTGCCAGCAGCCCGGGGGGGTATAGCTCTGGGGCCAACGTCCTGACTTTC
cdr3_aa: CASSPGGYSSGANVLTF

clone_size: few
d_call: TRBD1
v_call: TRBV11-2
cdr3_length: 15
j_call: TRBJ1-6
cdr3_nt: TGTGCCAGCAGCTTAGAGTGGACAGGGAATTCACCCCTCCACTTT
cdr3_aa: CASSLEWTGNSPLHF

clone_size: .
d_call: TRBD2
v_call: TRBV27
cdr3_length: 16
j_call: TRBJ2-1
cdr3_nt: TGTGCCAGCAGTGCCGGGACTAGCGGGGCATACAATGAGCAGTTCTTC
cdr3_aa: CASSAGTSGAYNEQFF

clone_size: .
d_call: .
v_call: TRBV13
cdr3_length: 18
j_call: TRBJ1-2
cdr3_nt: TGTGCCAGCAGCTTCACTCTGCAAAGACCGGCGGAGGGCTATGGCTACACCTTC
cdr3_aa: CASSFTLQRPAEGYGYTF

clone_size: once
d_call: .
v_call: TRBV28
cdr3_length: 15
j_call: TRBJ1-5
cdr3_nt: TGTGCCAGCAGTGGCCGTTCAGTCCTCGGTCGGCCCCAGCATTTT
cdr3_aa: CASSGRSVLGRPQHF

clone_size: .
d_call: TRBD1
v_call: TRBV7-9
cdr3_length: 14
j_call: TRBJ1-5
cdr3_nt: TGTGCCAGCAGCGCACAAGGACAGGGGACCCCCCAGCATTTT
cdr3_aa: CASSAQGQGTPQHF

clone_size: .
d_call: .
v_call: TRBV7-9
cdr3_length: 13
j_call: TRBJ2-5
cdr3_nt: TGTGCCAGCAGCTTAGCACTACATCCCGCCCAGTACTTC
cdr3_aa: CASSLALHPAQYF

clone_size: .
d_call: .
v_call: TRBV9
cdr3_length: 15
j_call: TRBJ2-1
cdr3_nt: TGTGCCAGCAGCGTAGATGCGGGATTGTCCGATGAGCAGTTCTTC
cdr3_aa: CASSVDAGLSDEQFF

clone_size: .
d_call: TRBD2
v_call: TRBV5-5
cdr3_length: 14
j_call: TRBJ2-5
cdr3_nt: TGTGCCAGCAGCTTTTTTAGCGGGGGAGAGACCCAGTACTTC
cdr3_aa: CASSFFSGGETQYF

clone_size: .
d_call: .
v_call: TRBV6-4
cdr3_length: 13
j_call: TRBJ1-4
cdr3_nt: TGTGCCAGCAGTGAGGTGGCCGGGGAAAAACTGTTTTTT
cdr3_aa: CASSEVAGEKLFF

clone_size: .
d_call: .
v_call: TRBV5-6
cdr3_length: 12
j_call: TRBJ2-5
cdr3_nt: TGTGCCAGCAGCTTTCTGTCAGGGACCCAGTACTTC
cdr3_aa: CASSFLSGTQYF

clone_size: .
d_call: .
v_call: TRBV9
cdr3_length: 11
j_call: TRBJ1-2
cdr3_nt: TGTGCCAGCAGCGTAGGGGGCAGCTACACCTTC
cdr3_aa: CASSVGGSYTF

clone_size: .
d_call: TRBD1
v_call: TRBV2
cdr3_length: 16
j_call: TRBJ2-5
cdr3_nt: TGTGCCAGCAGTGACCCCGGGACAGGGATCCAAGAGACCCAGTACTTC
cdr3_aa: CASSDPGTGIQETQYF

clone_size: .
d_call: .
v_call: TRBV6-5
cdr3_length: 14
j_call: TRBJ2-7
cdr3_nt: TGTGCCAGCAGCCCCCCCAGACATCCCTACGAGCAGTACTTC
cdr3_aa: CASSPPRHPYEQYF

clone_size: .
d_call: TRBD1
v_call: TRBV4-2
cdr3_length: 14
j_call: TRBJ2-7
cdr3_nt: TGTGCCAGCAGCCGGACAGGTATGACCTACGAGCAGTACTTC
cdr3_aa: CASSRTGMTYEQYF

clone_size: .
d_call: TRBD1
v_call: TRBV9
cdr3_length: 16
j_call: TRBJ2-5
cdr3_nt: TGTGCCAGCAGCGCCCGGGACAGGGGGGCGGGGGAGACCCAGTACTTC
cdr3_aa: CASSARDRGAGETQYF

clone_size: .
d_call: .
v_call: TRBV9
cdr3_length: 15
j_call: TRBJ2-1
cdr3_nt: TGTGCCAGCAGCGTGGAAGCGGGTGCCCCGAATGAGCAGTTCTTC
cdr3_aa: CASSVEAGAPNEQFF

clone_size: .
d_call: TRBD1
v_call: TRBV5-6
cdr3_length: 14
j_call: TRBJ1-5
cdr3_nt: TGTGCCAGCAGCCAGTACAGGGGAGAAAGTCTCCAGCATTTT
cdr3_aa: CASSQYRGESLQHF

clone_size: .
d_call: .
v_call: TRBV9
cdr3_length: 14
j_call: TRBJ2-6
cdr3_nt: TGTGCCAGCAGCGGATCTCTGGGGACCAACGTCCTGACTTTC
cdr3_aa: CASSGSLGTNVLTF

clone_size: .
d_call: .
v_call: TRBV29-1
cdr3_length: 11
j_call: TRBJ2-4
cdr3_nt: TGCAGCGTTGGGAAGGAGAACATTCAGTACTTC
cdr3_aa: CSVGKENIQYF

clone_size: .
d_call: TRBD2
v_call: TRBV28
cdr3_length: 14
j_call: TRBJ2-5
cdr3_nt: TGTGCCAGCGACCGTACGGGAGCGGGGGAGACCCAGTACTTC
cdr3_aa: CASDRTGAGETQYF

clone_size: few
d_call: .
v_call: TRBV7-9
cdr3_length: 15
j_call: TRBJ2-1
cdr3_nt: TGTGCCAGCAGCTTAACCGGGAGCACCTACAATGAGCAGTTCTTC
cdr3_aa: CASSLTGSTYNEQFF

clone_size: .
d_call: .
v_call: TRBV5-1
cdr3_length: 13
j_call: TRBJ1-2
cdr3_nt: TGCGCCAGCAGCTTGGATCAGCTTTTTGGCTACACCTTC
cdr3_aa: CASSLDQLFGYTF

clone_size: few
d_call: .
v_call: TRBV21-1
cdr3_length: 16
j_call: TRBJ1-5
cdr3_nt: TGTGCCAGCAGCAAAGAGCGGACAGGGGACAATCAGCCCCAGCATTTT
cdr3_aa: CASSKERTGDNQPQHF

clone_size: .
d_call: .
v_call: TRBV20-1
cdr3_length: 11
j_call: TRBJ1-2
cdr3_nt: TGCAGTGCTAGAGAGGAGAGGGCAAAGACCTTC
cdr3_aa: CSAREERAKTF

clone_size: .
d_call: TRBD1
v_call: TRBV9
cdr3_length: 15
j_call: TRBJ2-5
cdr3_nt: TGTGCCAGCAGCGGAATTAGGACAGGGGCAGAGACCCAGTACTTC
cdr3_aa: CASSGIRTGAETQYF

clone_size: .
d_call: TRBD2
v_call: TRBV9
cdr3_length: 17
j_call: TRBJ2-2
cdr3_nt: TGTGCCAGCAGCGTCCCTACTAGCGGGAGTGTGACCGGGGAGCTGTTTTTT
cdr3_aa: CASSVPTSGSVTGELFF

clone_size: .
d_call: .
v_call: TRBV2
cdr3_length: 14
j_call: TRBJ1-6
cdr3_nt: TGTGCCAGCAGTGAGAACATCTATAATTCACCCCTCCACTTT
cdr3_aa: CASSENIYNSPLHF

clone_size: .
d_call: .
v_call: TRBV29-1
cdr3_length: 11
j_call: TRBJ1-2
cdr3_nt: TGCAGCGTTGAAGGGGATTATGGCTACACCTTC
cdr3_aa: CSVEGDYGYTF

clone_size: .
d_call: .
v_call: TRBV28
cdr3_length: 15
j_call: TRBJ2-1
cdr3_nt: TGTGCCAGCAGTTCAGCGACGAGCTCCTACAATGAGCAGTTCTTC
cdr3_aa: CASSSATSSYNEQFF

clone_size: .
d_call: TRBD1
v_call: TRBV5-4
cdr3_length: 13
j_call: TRBJ2-1
cdr3_nt: TGTGCCAGCAGCCTCTCAAAACAGGGGGAGCAGTTCTTC
cdr3_aa: CASSLSKQGEQFF

clone_size: .
d_call: TRBD1
v_call: TRBV28
cdr3_length: 16
j_call: TRBJ1-5
cdr3_nt: TGTGCCAGCAGTCCCAGGACAGGGGCAATTGATCAGCCCCAGCATTTT
cdr3_aa: CASSPRTGAIDQPQHF

clone_size: .
d_call: TRBD1
v_call: TRBV4-3
cdr3_length: 13
j_call: TRBJ2-7
cdr3_nt: TGCGCCAGCAGCTGGACAGGCAACTACGAGCAGTACTTC
cdr3_aa: CASSWTGNYEQYF

clone_size: few
d_call: .
v_call: TRBV6-1
cdr3_length: 13
j_call: TRBJ2-7
cdr3_nt: TGTGCCAGCAGTGAAGTGACCGGGGCCTGGGTGTACTTC
cdr3_aa: CASSEVTGAWVYF

clone_size: .
d_call: TRBD1
v_call: TRBV14
cdr3_length: 15
j_call: TRBJ1-4
cdr3_nt: TGTGCCAGCAGCCTCTTCAGGGGGCTCGGTGAAAAACTGTTTTTT
cdr3_aa: CASSLFRGLGEKLFF

clone_size: .
d_call: .
v_call: TRBV2
cdr3_length: 12
j_call: TRBJ1-1
cdr3_nt: TGTGCCAGTGGTGCCTCCCAGAGGGAAGCTTTCTTT
cdr3_aa: CASGASQREAFF

clone_size: .
d_call: .
v_call: TRBV5-6
cdr3_length: 13
j_call: TRBJ1-1
cdr3_nt: TGTGCCAGCAGCCCCGGACCGCAGGGTGAAGCTTTCTTT
cdr3_aa: CASSPGPQGEAFF